These 8 T cell receptor beta chains were all obtained from the same sample, sequenced in a study of T cell repertoires in cytomegalovirus infection. MiXCR was run by TCRdb on the reads, yielding one entry per CDR3 protein. The sample lists 900,000 to 950,000 distinct CDR3 sequences, 30% to 40% occurring once. Their recognized antigens are unknown. The source was cultured CD8+ T cells from PBMCs, collected from culture after CMV antigen stimulation. The source is a human donor in good health (CMV status not recorded). Some clones in this sample may be carry-over from other donors' samples.

In this sample, this clonotype turned up many times. J is TRBJ2-3 and V is TRBV12-3 or TRBV12-4; weak D call: TRBD1 (6 bases). The ends were cut back, 5 bases at V and 5 bases at J, with 11 bases in the middle. The CDR3 consists of 13 residues. CDR3 protein: CASSRDNEDTQYF. The CDR3 bases are TGTGCCAGCAGTAGGGACAACGAAGATACGCAGTATTTT.

With respect to this clonotype: This may stem from a read error, because a much larger clone lies one nucleotide away. The V call is TRBV7-6, the J call TRBJ1-5; D uncertain. The CDR3 spans 13 residues. The germline V and J ends were trimmed by 0 bases and 7 bases, with 7 bases remaining between them. The germline CDR1 and CDR2 sequences are SGHVS and FNYEAQ. The CDR3 DNA reads as TGTGCCAGCAGCTTAGCGCCGGAACAGCCCCAGCATTTT. Its translation: CASSLAPEQPQHF.

This clonotype was recorded a few times. The chain joins TRBV7-9 to TRBJ1-5, with TRBD1 matching over 9 bases. Germline-derived CDR1 and CDR2 are SEHNR and FQNEAQ (reference sequence). This CDR3 region has 15 residues. Trimming removed 0 bases from V and 11 bases from J; junction bases left unmatched: 8. The CDR3 sequence is CASSLATGGPLAQHF. DNA of the CDR3: TGTGCCAGCAGCTTAGCCACAGGGGGCCCCCTCGCCCAGCATTTT.

This clonotype was recorded at least ten times. V and J are TRBV27 and TRBJ2-3; no firm D call. The CDR3 length is 12 residues. The germline gives CDR1 MNHEY, CDR2 SMNVEV (reference sequence). The V end lost 6 bases, the J end lost 3 bases, and 7 bases lay between the germline ends. CDR3 sequence reads: CASSHRTDTQYF. The CDR3 coding sequence is TGTGCCAGCAGCCATCGGACAGATACGCAGTATTTT.

The chain couples TRBV19 to TRBJ1-1, with TRBD1 matching 7 bases. The CDR3 has 17 residues. Unmatched junction bases numbered 23, after V lost 3 bases and J lost 13 bases. Germline CDR1 LNHDA, CDR2 SQIVND (reference sequence). The CDR3 is CASSMEGQPAWSQELFF. CDR3 sequence (DNA): TGTGCCAGTAGTATGGAGGGACAGCCCGCTTGGAGTCAAGAGCTTTTCTTT. Drawing the rest from reference TRBV19 and TRBJ1-1, the complete variable domain is DGGITQSPKYLFRKEGQNVTLSCEQNLNHDAMYWYRQDPGQGLRLIYYSQIVNDFQKGDIAEGYSVSREKKESFPLTVTSAQKNPTAFYLCASSMEGQPAWSQELFFGQGTRLTVV.

The rearrangement joins TRBV6-1 to TRBJ2-7, with D tentatively TRBD2 (5 bases). Trimming took 4 bases from V and 7 from J, leaving 20 bases between them. The CDR3 is 15 amino acids. The germline V gene encodes CDR1 MNHNS and CDR2 SASEGT. CDR3 sequence (DNA): TGTGCCAGCAGTGGGGGAGTCAGTTCGGCTATGGAGCAGTACTTC. Amino acid sequence: CASSGGVSSAMEQYF.

This sequence joins TRBV7-9 and TRBJ1-5, with TRBD1 matching 8 bases. Germline V gene data show CDR1 as SEHNR and CDR2 as FQNEAQ (reference sequence). V gave up 5 bases and J gave up 6 bases; unmatched junction bases: 12. The CDR3 has 16 residues. The CDR3 DNA reads as TGTGCCAGCAGCCCCCCTGGGAGACAGGGGAGTCAGCCCCAGCATTTT. Translated: CASSPPGRQGSQPQHF.

Regarding this clonotype: Without the conserved terminal phenylalanine or tryptophan, this CDR3 likely stems from a read error. The chain uses TRBV7-9 and TRBJ1-1; perhaps TRBD1 as D (6 bases). Germline CDR1 is SEHNR and CDR2 is FQNEAQ (reference sequence). CDR3 size: 12 residues. The germline V and J ends were trimmed by 5 bases and 7 bases, with 11 bases remaining between them. This CDR3 is CASSGDKDEAFL. The DNA of the CDR3 is TGTGCCAGCAGCGGGGACAAGGATGAAGCTTTCCTT.